What follows describes a single T cell receptor (beta chain). The antigen remains unidentified. The sample originates from a study of cytomegalovirus exposure and HLA in healthy donors. Both 60 Vbeta primers and 13 Jbeta primers went into the PCR. Sequenced by immunoSEQ multiplex PCR; TCRdb stores in-frame clones only, minus some. The table includes approximately 150,000 clones, around 75% detected once. Notes on the study in general: A few CMV-associated chains proved CMV antigen-specific in vitro. In a later analysis, a missense DCLRE1C variant was linked to TCR beta V- and J-gene trimming. Most subjects' HLA-A and HLA-B alleles were reportedly predicted from TCR beta sequences.

The specimen sequenced was PBMCs. The TCR comes from a woman between 35 and 50 years old in good health and CMV-seronegative.

The CDR3 DNA is TGCGCCAGCAGTCAACAGGGGCGCACAGATACGCAGTATTTT. Translation gives CASSQQGRTDTQYF. The genes are TRBV5-1 and TRBJ2-3; 7 bases line up with TRBD1. CDR1 and CDR2 (germline): SGHRS, YFSETQ. The CDR3 has 14 amino acids. The junction had 4 bases not matched to a gene; V was cut back by 5 bases and J by 1 base.